This T cell receptor beta chain was captured in a study of breast tumors, draining lymph nodes, adjacent tissues. The trim removed 5 bases at V and 2 bases at J, leaving 7 bases unmatched. This CDR3 comprises 16 residues. Germline values: CDR1 SGHAT, CDR2 FQNNGV. Many counts were recorded for this clonotype. Its antigen is as yet unknown. Study-level points and caveats: Data fit most tumor T cells coming from lymph node, expanding in tumor.

Using its own MiXCR run on the multiplex PCR reads, TCRdb lists one record per CDR3 protein. The sample lists roughly 49,000 distinct CDR3 sequences, roughly 39% occurring once. The sample taken for sequencing was breast tumor tissue. The sequence was collected from a female donor with breast cancer. Some clones in this sample may be carry-over from other donors' samples. The rearrangement links TRBV11-2 to TRBJ2-3; 10 nucleotides line up with TRBD2. In DNA, the CDR3 is TGTGCCAGCAGCCCAGGACTAGCGGCCTACACAGATACGCAGTATTTT. It is translated as CASSPGLAAYTDTQYF.